This T cell receptor beta chain was captured in a study of long-term antiretroviral therapy in people with HIV. Running of the v3.0 immunoSEQ assay took place at survey level. The table came from immunoSEQ multiplex PCR; TCRdb's copy has only in-frame clones and leaves some out. The sample lists fewer than 30,000 clones, approximately 77% occurring once. Per individual, the PBMC samples numbered at least one pre-ART and at least two post-ART. The CDR3 sequence is 14 residues long. J lost 5 bases, V lost 1 base, and 5 bases had no gene match. Germline V gene lookup returns CDR1 LNHNV and CDR2 YYDKDF (reference sequence).

The receptor was derived from a man younger than 45 with HIV. The source material was unsorted PBMCs, sampled 4.4 years after starting antiretroviral therapy. The rearrangement links TRBV15 to TRBJ2-7, with 7 bases lining up with TRBD1. The CDR3 sequence: CATSRGQGIHEQYF. CDR3 nucleotides: TGTGCCACCAGCAGAGGACAGGGTATCCACGAGCAGTACTTC.